Listed below are T cell receptor beta chains from one sample, sequenced in a study of T-cell memory formation after mild COVID-19. TCRdb used MiXCR to reprocess the 5' RACE reads, holding one entry per CDR3 protein. The sample lists under 300,000 distinct CDR3 sequences; 15% to 20% were seen once. Sequencing input: PBMCs or a T cell subset sorted from them (not recorded which). The receptors come from a man between 18 and 29 years old who had mild COVID-19 (a few samples of this study predate the infection). Cell type and time point are not known. Each CDR3 is given without its conserved first and last residue. Not all rows give a size; the values are once, few, many and, for expanded clones, a class.

abundance | j_gene | v_gene | CDR3aa
. | TRBJ1-1 | TRBV28 | ASSLKASEAF
. | TRBJ1-2 | TRBV24-1 | ATSDPTGGSYGYT
few | TRBJ1-2 | TRBV20-1 | SARKLVYGYT
. | TRBJ2-3 | TRBV29-1 | SVGRGTDTQY
few | TRBJ1-2 | TRBV4-3 | ASSPSSLNYGYT
few | TRBJ1-2 | TRBV12-3/TRBV12-4 | ASSSPPRGSYGYT
few | TRBJ1-1 | TRBV20-1 | SAPSGDTEAF
many | TRBJ1-4 | TRBV7-2 | ASSLGQGSGRKLF
many | TRBJ2-3 | TRBV23-1 | ASPRTSGTDTQY
few | TRBJ2-5 | TRBV4-3 | ASSQDLGRVVRAQY
few | TRBJ2-2 | TRBV7-3 | ASSLKVRLGQANTGELF
few | TRBJ2-5 | TRBV18 | ASSLRQAPQETQY
few | TRBJ1-1 | TRBV6-6 | ASSYVGATTEAF
few | TRBJ1-1 | TRBV4-2 | ASSLTPVGNTEAF
few | TRBJ2-1 | TRBV20-1 | SARPLTRSEQF
. | TRBJ2-4 | TRBV3-1 | ASSQEGKRGTENIQY
. | TRBJ2-7 | TRBV20-1 | SASDPYEQY
. | TRBJ2-7 | TRBV4-1 | ASSQDPGTRSYEQY
many | TRBJ1-3 | TRBV28 | ASTFSVGNTIY
. | TRBJ1-3 | TRBV20-1 | SAGTVPRDVISGNTIY
few | TRBJ1-2 | TRBV5-1 | ASSGGTTGYT
few | TRBJ1-2 | TRBV12-3/TRBV12-4 | ASSTQTAGYGYT
few | TRBJ2-3 | TRBV5-1 | ASSTTGSTDTQY
few | TRBJ1-1 | TRBV6-2/TRBV6-3 | ASSYSRKAQNTEAF
. | TRBJ2-5 | TRBV4-3 | ASSQDSGLVGETQY
few | TRBJ1-1 | TRBV20-1 | SAREQGMNTEAF
. | TRBJ2-6 | TRBV5-1 | ASSLDPPTVTRANVLT
. | TRBJ1-6 | TRBV6-1 | ASSPGTGYNSPLH
. | TRBJ2-2 | TRBV11-2 | ASSLVSRGHAGELF
many | TRBJ2-5 | TRBV7-2 | ASSFQASQETQY
many | TRBJ2-6 | TRBV6-1 | ASSEVGGTGANVLT
many | TRBJ1-1 | TRBV20-1 | SAYDRHTEAF
. | TRBJ2-3 | TRBV5-1 | ASTSGTGGFQPGTDTQY
few | TRBJ1-5 | TRBV6-2/TRBV6-3 | ASSYRGSPQH
few | TRBJ2-6 | TRBV6-1 | ASSAGGPSGANVLT
few | TRBJ1-4 | TRBV4-3 | ASTSNAPGQVNEKLF
few | TRBJ2-3 | TRBV5-1 | ASNDLSGVADTQY
. | TRBJ2-3 | TRBV5-1 | ASSYAGTGPISTDTQY
. | TRBJ1-2 | TRBV19 | ASGRRQRDYGYT
few | TRBJ1-1 | TRBV5-1 | ASSLGQGLEAF